This T cell receptor (delta chain) was profiled in a study of γδ T cells in repeated Plasmodium falciparum infection. Both TRG and TRD chains were sequenced from each sorted sample. TCRdb ran CATT on the multiplex PCR reads. The repertoire holds about 57,000 delta-chain clones, with approximately 1.5% as singletons. Flow sorting of PBMC yielded separate Vgamma9/Vdelta2+ and Vdelta2-negative gammadelta T cell populations for bulk repertoire analysis. The V end lost 3 bases, the J end lost 0 bases, and 17 bases lay between the germline ends. The CDR3 covers 15 residues. Looked up from germline, CDR1 is TVYSNPD and CDR2 is GDNSRS (reference sequence). This clone was found many times. The antigen remains undetermined. With a much larger clone just one base away, this may be a read error. General study findings and limits: In Vdelta2-negative, largely Vdelta1+, gammadelta repertoires, repeated controlled infections appeared to drive clonal selection waves.

The rearrangement joins TRDV3 to TRDJ1, with TRDD3 as a possible D gene (5 bases). Sequences were obtained from gamma-delta T cells from blood. The clonotype comes from a pool of human donors (malaria-infected and uninfected, not separated). CDR3 loop: CALRPFSWDTDKLIF. The CDR3 DNA follows: TGTGCCTTACGGCCGTTCTCCTGGGACACCGATAAACTCATCTTT.